Described below is a single T cell receptor (beta chain) sequence and its context. Per the study methods: Reference gene primer amplification gave estimated nucleated cell counts. Data came from immunoSEQ multiplex PCR; TCRdb stores just in-frame clones and leaves some out. The DNA gave D and trimming, while V, J and clone size come from that table. This table has more than 90,000 clones, less than 75% appearing once. The data were taken from a study of blood T cell repertoires in COVID-19. Study summary: Researchers got acute and convalescent COVID-19 samples from the United States, Italy and Spain. In each case, the material was cDNA or gDNA derived from T cells, B-cell-depleted T cells, or PBMCs.

The CDR3 loop spans 17 amino acids. The V and J genes are TRBV21-1 and TRBJ1-5; the table's D gene call, TRBD1, was not cross checked with the DNA. TRBV21-1 is reported as a pseudogene. This TCR was sampled from a woman aged 60-75 years in a cohort sampled during active or convalescent COVID-19. The sample taken for sequencing was peripheral blood. CDR3 region: CASSTPSGQGDSQPQHF. In nucleotides, the CDR3 is TGTGCCAGCAGCACCCCTAGCGGACAGGGTGATTCTCAGCCCCAGCATTTT.